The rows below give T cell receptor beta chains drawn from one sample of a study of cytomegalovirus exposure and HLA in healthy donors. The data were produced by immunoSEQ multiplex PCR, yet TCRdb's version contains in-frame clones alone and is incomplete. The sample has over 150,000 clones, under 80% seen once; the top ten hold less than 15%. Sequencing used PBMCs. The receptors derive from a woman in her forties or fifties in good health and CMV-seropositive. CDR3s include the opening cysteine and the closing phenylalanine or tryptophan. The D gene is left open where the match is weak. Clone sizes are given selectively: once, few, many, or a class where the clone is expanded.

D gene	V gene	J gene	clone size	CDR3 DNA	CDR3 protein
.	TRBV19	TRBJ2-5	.	TGTGCCAGTAGCCTGGGACTGGCCGGGGAGACCCAGTACTTC	CASSLGLAGETQYF
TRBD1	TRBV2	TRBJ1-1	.	TGTGCCAGCAGTGTAAGGACAGGGTTGAACACTGAAGCTTTCTTT	CASSVRTGLNTEAFF
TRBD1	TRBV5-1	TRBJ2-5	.	TGCGCCAGCAGCTCCGGACAGGGTTCCCAAGAGACCCAGTACTTC	CASSSGQGSQETQYF
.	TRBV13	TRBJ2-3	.	TGTGCCAGCAGCACCCGGGTACTCCCACCTTACACAGATACGCAGTATTTT	CASSTRVLPPYTDTQYF
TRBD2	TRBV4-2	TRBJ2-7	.	TGTGCCAGCAGCCAGGGTGGACTAGCGGGTGGCCGCGAGCAGTACTTC	CASSQGGLAGGREQYF
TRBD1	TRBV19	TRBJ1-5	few	TGTGCCAGTTGCATACCGGGACAGGGAACGCAGCCCCAGCATTTT	CASCIPGQGTQPQHF
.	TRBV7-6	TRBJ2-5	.	TGTGCCAGCAGCTTAGGCCGGGGGACCAAAGAGATCCAGTACTTC	CASSLGRGTKEIQYF
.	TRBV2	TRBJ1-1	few	TGTGCCAGCTTCAGGGGGAACACTGAAGCTTTCTTT	CASFRGNTEAFF
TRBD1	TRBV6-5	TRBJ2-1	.	TGTGCCAGCACCGGGACAGGGTACAATGAGCAGTTCTTC	CASTGTGYNEQFF
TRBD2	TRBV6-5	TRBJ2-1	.	TGTGCCAGCAGTTACCGGCGGGGGTGTTACAATGAGCAGTTCTTC	CASSYRRGCYNEQFF
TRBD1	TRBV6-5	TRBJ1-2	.	TGTGCCAGCAGTCGACAGGGAGGCGCTAACTATGGCTACACCTTC	CASSRQGGANYGYTF
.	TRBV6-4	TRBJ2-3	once	TGTGCCAGCGGGTCAGAGTCCGGCGGAGATACGCAGTATTTT	CASGSESGGDTQYF
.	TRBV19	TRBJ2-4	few	TGTGCCAGTAGTATTGGGCAGGCGGGGTCGGCCAAAAACATTCAGTACTTC	CASSIGQAGSAKNIQYF
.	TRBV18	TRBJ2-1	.	TGTGCCAGCTCACCACGTTTAGGAGAGTCCTACAATGAGCAGTTCTTC	CASSPRLGESYNEQFF
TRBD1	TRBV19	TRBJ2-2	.	TGTGCCAGTAGTCACTTACAGGGGGATGTTACCGGGGAGCTGTTTTTT	CASSHLQGDVTGELFF
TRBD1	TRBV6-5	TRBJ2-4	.	TGTGCCAGCAGGTCGACCGGGACAGAAAACATTCAGTACTTC	CASRSTGTENIQYF
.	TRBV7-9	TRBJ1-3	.	TGTGCCAGCAGCGGACGGGATTTCTGGGACACCATATATTTT	CASSGRDFWDTIYF
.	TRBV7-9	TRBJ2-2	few	TGTGCCAGCAGAAAATATGGGGGGACCGGGGAGCTGTTTTTT	CASRKYGGTGELFF
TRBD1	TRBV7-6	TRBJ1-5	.	TGTGCCAGCAGCTTAACACAGGGGAATCAGCCCCAGCATTTT	CASSLTQGNQPQHF
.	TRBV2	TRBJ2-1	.	TGTGCCAGCAGTGGGTCGGCGGGCTATGAGCAGTTCTTC	CASSGSAGYEQFF
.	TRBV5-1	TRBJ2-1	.	TGCGCCAGCAGCTTGGTTGGGACACGGAAGAGGAATGAGCAGTTCTTC	CASSLVGTRKRNEQFF
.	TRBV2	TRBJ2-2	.	TGTGCCAGCAGGGAGACTCGTACCGGGGAGCTGTTTTTT	CASRETRTGELFF
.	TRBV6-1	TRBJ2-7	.	TGTGCCAGCAGTGAACTAATCGGCGGGGGCGACGAGCAGTACTTC	CASSELIGGGDEQYF
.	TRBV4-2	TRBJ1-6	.	TGTGCCAGCCGGCCTCCGGAGTCTTATAATTCACCCCTCCACTTT	CASRPPESYNSPLHF
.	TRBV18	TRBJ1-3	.	TGTGCCAGCTCACCGGACAGCTTCTCTGGAAACACCATATATTTT	CASSPDSFSGNTIYF
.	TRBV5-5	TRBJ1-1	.	TGTGCCAGCAGCTTGGTGGAGGGGTTTTACACTGAAGCTTTCTTT	CASSLVEGFYTEAFF
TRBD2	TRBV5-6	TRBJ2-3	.	TGTGCCAGCAGCTACACCCTTAGCGGGGCCAGCACAGATACGCAGTATTTT	CASSYTLSGASTDTQYF
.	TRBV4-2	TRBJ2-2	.	TGTGCCAGCAGCCAAGCTGTAAGCACCACGAACACCGGGGAGCTGTTTTTT	CASSQAVSTTNTGELFF
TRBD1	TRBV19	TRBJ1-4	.	TGTGCCAGTACCCCCCGGGACAGGGGGCGCGGAAATGAAAAACTGTTTTTT	CASTPRDRGRGNEKLFF
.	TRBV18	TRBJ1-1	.	TGTGCCAGCTCACCCTCAACAGGTTTCATGAACACTGAAGCTTTCTTT	CASSPSTGFMNTEAFF
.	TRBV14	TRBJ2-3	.	TGTGCCAGCAGCCCAAGGCCCTATCAGGGCTTTACAGATACGCAGTATTTT	CASSPRPYQGFTDTQYF
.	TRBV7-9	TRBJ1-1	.	TGTGCCAGCAGCTTAAGACGAGGCACTGAAGCTTTCTTT	CASSLRRGTEAFF
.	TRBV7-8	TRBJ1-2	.	TGTGCCAGCAGCCCGCTTAAGCTGGGAGGCTATGGCTACACCTTC	CASSPLKLGGYGYTF
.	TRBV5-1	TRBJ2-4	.	TGCGCCAGCAGCTTGGAGCTAGCCAAAAACATTCAGTACTTC	CASSLELAKNIQYF
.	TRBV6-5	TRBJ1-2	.	TGTGCCAGCAGTTATATGCAGGGCGTAACTGGCTACACCTTC	CASSYMQGVTGYTF
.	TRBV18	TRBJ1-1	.	TGTGCCAGCTCACCACCCAATATGGGGGAGGTTGAAGCTTTCTTT	CASSPPNMGEVEAFF
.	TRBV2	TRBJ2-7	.	TGTGCCAGCGCCCGGGACCTCACTGGACCGGGGGACGAGCAGTACTTC	CASARDLTGPGDEQYF
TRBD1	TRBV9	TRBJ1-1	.	TGTGCCAGCAGCGTAGCGCCTCAGGGGGCGCGGATTGAAGCTTTCTTT	CASSVAPQGARIEAFF
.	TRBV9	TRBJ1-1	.	TGTGCCAGCAGCCTTCGGACAGTGGGGGACGCTTTCTTT	CASSLRTVGDAFF
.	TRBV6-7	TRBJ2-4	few	TGTGCCAGCACTGGCAGGGGAGCCAAAAACATTCAGTACTTC	CASTGRGAKNIQYF
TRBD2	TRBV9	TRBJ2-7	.	TGTGCCAGCAGCGTGGGACTAGCGGGGCTGGAGGAGCAGTACTTC	CASSVGLAGLEEQYF
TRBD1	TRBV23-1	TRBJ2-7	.	TGCGCCAGCAAACTTTCTCGACAGGGGACCTACGAGCAGTACTTC	CASKLSRQGTYEQYF
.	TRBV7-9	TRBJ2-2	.	TGTGCCAGCAGCACCGTTCATGGGGAGCTGTTTTTT	CASSTVHGELFF
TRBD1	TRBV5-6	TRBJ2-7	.	TGTGCCAGCAGCTCCCCCGGGACAGGCTACGAGCAGTACTTC	CASSSPGTGYEQYF
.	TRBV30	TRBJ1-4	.	TGTGCCTGGAGTGTAACAGTTGGTGTTGGAAAACTGTTTTTT	CAWSVTVGVGKLFF
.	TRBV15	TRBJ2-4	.	TGTGCCACCAGCAGAACTGAGGCCAAAAACATTCAGTACTTC	CATSRTEAKNIQYF
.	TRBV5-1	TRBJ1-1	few	TGCGCCAGCAGCTCTGAGCTAAGCACTGAAGCTTTCTTT	CASSSELSTEAFF
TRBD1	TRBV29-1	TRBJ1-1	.	TGCAGCGCCCGGACAGGGCAGAAACACTCTGAAGCTTTCTTT	CSARTGQKHSEAFF
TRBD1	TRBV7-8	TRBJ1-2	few	TGTGCCAGCAGCTTGGTCGGGACAGGGGGCAATATCTATGGCTACACCTTC	CASSLVGTGGNIYGYTF
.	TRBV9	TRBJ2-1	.	TGTGCCAGCAGCGTAGAGAACCCGCGGTCCTACAATGAGCAGTTCTTC	CASSVENPRSYNEQFF
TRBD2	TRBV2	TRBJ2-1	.	TGTGCCAGCGGTAAACTAGCGGGGGGCAACAATGAGCAGTTCTTC	CASGKLAGGNNEQFF
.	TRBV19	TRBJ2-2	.	TGTGCCAGCCGCCGAGCAGGGCAGAACACCGGGGAGCTGTTTTTT	CASRRAGQNTGELFF